Listed below are T cell receptor beta chains from one sample, sequenced in a study of shared clonotypes between healthy human individuals. The method was immunoSEQ multiplex PCR; TCRdb's version includes in-frame clones alone and lacks a portion of them. The table records 2 million to 2.5 million clones, 85% to 95% of them present only once. Sequenced: naive CD4+ T cells from PBMCs. The receptors shown here come from a man between 18 and 29 years old in good health. Some clones in this sample may be carry-over from other donors' samples. CDR3s include the opening cysteine and the closing phenylalanine or tryptophan. The order of the fields is V gene, CDR3 length, J gene, D gene, clone size, CDR3 protein, CDR3 DNA. D genes are given only for firm matches. The size of a clone is reported for some rows only, either as once, few or many, or as a class for expanded clones.

v_call: TRBV30
cdr3_length: 14
j_call: TRBJ1-5
d_call: .
clone_size: .
cdr3_aa: CAWSPWTVNQPQHF
cdr3_nt: TGTGCCTGGAGTCCTTGGACAGTCAATCAGCCCCAGCATTTT

v_call: TRBV7-9
cdr3_length: 14
j_call: TRBJ2-7
d_call: TRBD1
clone_size: .
cdr3_aa: CASSLDRGSYEQYF
cdr3_nt: TGTGCCAGCAGCTTAGACAGGGGATCCTACGAGCAGTACTTC

v_call: TRBV28
cdr3_length: 16
j_call: TRBJ1-1
d_call: .
clone_size: .
cdr3_aa: CASSTIAGNLNTEAFF
cdr3_nt: TGTGCCAGCAGCACCATTGCAGGCAACCTGAACACTGAAGCTTTCTTT

v_call: TRBV18
cdr3_length: 13
j_call: TRBJ1-4
d_call: .
clone_size: .
cdr3_aa: CATCPDQNEKLFF
cdr3_nt: TGTGCCACCTGTCCGGACCAGAATGAAAAACTGTTTTTT

v_call: TRBV4-1
cdr3_length: 19
j_call: TRBJ2-1
d_call: TRBD2
clone_size: .
cdr3_aa: CASSRTGLAGGNTYNEQFF
cdr3_nt: TGCGCCAGCAGCCGGACGGGACTAGCGGGAGGGAATACCTACAATGAGCAGTTCTTC

v_call: TRBV4-1
cdr3_length: 11
j_call: TRBJ2-7
d_call: .
clone_size: .
cdr3_aa: CASSRLREWHF
cdr3_nt: TGCGCCAGCAGCCGCCTCCGGGAGTGGCACTTC

v_call: TRBV2
cdr3_length: 13
j_call: TRBJ1-2
d_call: TRBD1
clone_size: .
cdr3_aa: CASEEGAPYGYTF
cdr3_nt: TGTGCCAGCGAGGAGGGGGCCCCTTATGGCTACACCTTC

v_call: TRBV30
cdr3_length: 15
j_call: TRBJ2-5
d_call: .
clone_size: .
cdr3_aa: CAWSVLGTHQETQYF
cdr3_nt: TGTGCCTGGAGTGTACTTGGGACGCATCAAGAGACCCAGTACTTC

v_call: TRBV19
cdr3_length: 14
j_call: TRBJ1-5
d_call: TRBD1
clone_size: .
cdr3_aa: CASSIKGQGPTRHF
cdr3_nt: TGTGCCAGTAGTATTAAGGGACAGGGGCCAACCCGGCATTTT

v_call: TRBV18
cdr3_length: 13
j_call: TRBJ1-1
d_call: .
clone_size: .
cdr3_aa: CASKEHINTEAFF
cdr3_nt: TGTGCCAGTAAGGAGCATATTAACACTGAAGCTTTCTTT

v_call: TRBV5-4
cdr3_length: 13
j_call: TRBJ2-5
d_call: .
clone_size: .
cdr3_aa: CASSSEHRETQYF
cdr3_nt: TGTGCCAGCAGCTCGGAGCACAGGGAGACCCAGTACTTC

v_call: TRBV4-2
cdr3_length: 12
j_call: TRBJ2-4
d_call: .
clone_size: .
cdr3_aa: CATASVGNIQYF
cdr3_nt: TGTGCCACCGCCTCGGTTGGGAACATTCAGTACTTC

v_call: TRBV28
cdr3_length: 11
j_call: TRBJ2-7
d_call: .
clone_size: .
cdr3_aa: CASRSNNEQYF
cdr3_nt: TGTGCCAGCAGATCCAATAACGAGCAGTACTTC

v_call: TRBV19
cdr3_length: 16
j_call: TRBJ2-1
d_call: TRBD2
clone_size: .
cdr3_aa: CASSGVAGVVYNEQFF
cdr3_nt: TGTGCCAGTAGTGGAGTAGCGGGAGTAGTGTACAATGAGCAGTTCTTC

v_call: TRBV6-4
cdr3_length: 16
j_call: TRBJ1-1
d_call: TRBD1
clone_size: .
cdr3_aa: CASRETGGVGDTEAFF
cdr3_nt: TGTGCCAGCAGAGAAACAGGGGGCGTGGGGGACACTGAAGCTTTCTTT

v_call: TRBV4-1
cdr3_length: 16
j_call: TRBJ1-4
d_call: TRBD1
clone_size: .
cdr3_aa: CASRQGLQGINEKLFF
cdr3_nt: TGCGCCAGCAGGCAGGGATTACAGGGGATAAATGAAAAACTGTTTTTT

v_call: TRBV7-3
cdr3_length: 13
j_call: TRBJ1-2
d_call: .
clone_size: .
cdr3_aa: CASSLSPRYGYTF
cdr3_nt: TGTGCCAGCAGCTTAAGCCCTCGCTATGGCTACACCTTC

v_call: TRBV6-1
cdr3_length: 15
j_call: TRBJ2-7
d_call: .
clone_size: .
cdr3_aa: CASRRHRDGNYEQYF
cdr3_nt: TGTGCCAGCAGGCGCCACCGGGACGGGAACTACGAGCAGTACTTC

v_call: TRBV5-1
cdr3_length: 14
j_call: TRBJ2-3
d_call: .
clone_size: .
cdr3_aa: CASRPWRGTDTQYF
cdr3_nt: TGCGCCAGCAGACCTTGGCGGGGCACAGATACGCAGTATTTT

v_call: TRBV28
cdr3_length: 15
j_call: TRBJ1-4
d_call: .
clone_size: .
cdr3_aa: CASSSNGGGNEKLFF
cdr3_nt: TGTGCCAGCAGTTCCAACGGGGGGGGTAATGAAAAACTGTTTTTT

v_call: TRBV2
cdr3_length: 12
j_call: TRBJ1-4
d_call: .
clone_size: .
cdr3_aa: CASIRDDEKLFF
cdr3_nt: TGTGCCAGCATACGGGATGATGAAAAACTGTTTTTT

v_call: TRBV6-5
cdr3_length: 15
j_call: TRBJ1-5
d_call: .
clone_size: .
cdr3_aa: CASSYSDQSNQPQHF
cdr3_nt: TGTGCCAGCAGTTACTCGGATCAGTCGAATCAGCCCCAGCATTTT

v_call: TRBV18
cdr3_length: 14
j_call: TRBJ2-3
d_call: TRBD2
clone_size: once
cdr3_aa: CASSGGGRPDTQYF
cdr3_nt: TGTGCCAGCTCAGGGGGGGGAAGACCAGATACGCAGTATTTT

v_call: TRBV5-1
cdr3_length: 14
j_call: TRBJ1-2
d_call: .
clone_size: .
cdr3_aa: CASREPGTAYGYTF
cdr3_nt: TGCGCCAGCAGAGAACCCGGGACCGCTTATGGCTACACCTTC

v_call: TRBV29-1
cdr3_length: 14
j_call: TRBJ2-7
d_call: .
clone_size: .
cdr3_aa: CSVGGGRGRYEQYF
cdr3_nt: TGCAGCGTAGGAGGGGGGCGGGGTAGGTACGAGCAGTACTTC

v_call: TRBV5-4
cdr3_length: 13
j_call: TRBJ1-2
d_call: TRBD1
clone_size: .
cdr3_aa: CASSFDRGYGYTF
cdr3_nt: TGTGCCAGCAGCTTTGACAGGGGCTATGGCTACACCTTC

v_call: TRBV4-2
cdr3_length: 11
j_call: TRBJ2-1
d_call: .
clone_size: .
cdr3_aa: CASSLNNEQFF
cdr3_nt: TGTGCCAGCAGCCTTAACAATGAGCAGTTCTTC

v_call: TRBV11-3
cdr3_length: 15
j_call: TRBJ1-3
d_call: .
clone_size: once
cdr3_aa: CASSLDSLSGNTIYF
cdr3_nt: TGTGCCAGCAGCCTGGACAGCCTCTCTGGAAACACCATATATTTT

v_call: TRBV7-8
cdr3_length: 16
j_call: TRBJ2-2
d_call: TRBD2
clone_size: .
cdr3_aa: CASSLIAGGYTGELFF
cdr3_nt: TGTGCCAGCAGCTTAATAGCGGGAGGTTACACCGGGGAGCTGTTTTTT

v_call: TRBV5-1
cdr3_length: 15
j_call: TRBJ1-1
d_call: .
clone_size: .
cdr3_aa: CASSLAFLGDTEAFF
cdr3_nt: TGCGCCAGCAGCTTGGCCTTCCTTGGTGACACTGAAGCTTTCTTT

v_call: TRBV28
cdr3_length: 16
j_call: TRBJ2-5
d_call: TRBD1
clone_size: .
cdr3_aa: CASSMRTGGWGETQYF
cdr3_nt: TGTGCCAGCAGTATGCGGACAGGGGGCTGGGGAGAGACCCAGTACTTC

v_call: TRBV25-1
cdr3_length: 16
j_call: TRBJ2-7
d_call: TRBD2
clone_size: .
cdr3_aa: CASSWVAGGPRREQYF
cdr3_nt: TGTGCCAGCAGTTGGGTAGCGGGAGGGCCGAGAAGGGAGCAGTACTTC

v_call: TRBV28
cdr3_length: 15
j_call: TRBJ1-5
d_call: .
clone_size: .
cdr3_aa: CASSLAGRSNQPQHF
cdr3_nt: TGTGCCAGCAGTTTGGCAGGGAGGAGCAATCAGCCCCAGCATTTT

v_call: TRBV18
cdr3_length: 14
j_call: TRBJ1-4
d_call: .
clone_size: .
cdr3_aa: CASSPLATNEKLFF
cdr3_nt: TGTGCCAGCTCACCGTTAGCAACTAATGAAAAACTGTTTTTT

v_call: TRBV5-1
cdr3_length: 14
j_call: TRBJ2-7
d_call: .
clone_size: .
cdr3_aa: CASSLRGGSYEQYF
cdr3_nt: TGCGCCAGCAGCTTGCGAGGGGGGTCCTACGAGCAGTACTTC

v_call: TRBV4-2
cdr3_length: 17
j_call: TRBJ2-3
d_call: .
clone_size: once
cdr3_aa: CASSQVAYSGTTDTQYF
cdr3_nt: TGTGCCAGCAGCCAAGTCGCCTATAGCGGAACCACAGATACGCAGTATTTT

v_call: TRBV6-1
cdr3_length: 14
j_call: TRBJ2-7
d_call: .
clone_size: .
cdr3_aa: CASSEGYRDIEQYF
cdr3_nt: TGTGCCAGCAGTGAAGGCTACCGAGACATCGAGCAGTACTTC

v_call: TRBV28
cdr3_length: 12
j_call: TRBJ1-2
d_call: .
clone_size: .
cdr3_aa: CASGEEHYGYTF
cdr3_nt: TGTGCCAGCGGTGAGGAGCACTATGGCTACACCTTC

v_call: TRBV28
cdr3_length: 16
j_call: TRBJ1-6
d_call: TRBD1
clone_size: .
cdr3_aa: CASSLPGQGLYSPLHF
cdr3_nt: TGTGCCAGCAGTTTACCGGGACAGGGGCTATATTCACCCCTCCACTTT

v_call: TRBV28
cdr3_length: 16
j_call: TRBJ2-5
d_call: TRBD2
clone_size: .
cdr3_aa: CASSRPVAGGQETQYF
cdr3_nt: TGTGCCAGCAGCCGGCCTGTGGCGGGGGGTCAAGAGACCCAGTACTTC

v_call: TRBV20-1
cdr3_length: 10
j_call: TRBJ1-2
d_call: .
clone_size: few
cdr3_aa: CSAFIYGYTF
cdr3_nt: TGCAGTGCTTTCATCTATGGCTACACCTTC

v_call: TRBV5-1
cdr3_length: 15
j_call: TRBJ2-3
d_call: .
clone_size: .
cdr3_aa: CASSFGPRSTDTQYF
cdr3_nt: TGCGCCAGCAGCTTTGGGCCACGTAGCACAGATACGCAGTATTTT

v_call: TRBV5-1
cdr3_length: 15
j_call: TRBJ2-3
d_call: TRBD1
clone_size: .
cdr3_aa: CASSLGAGGPDTQYF
cdr3_nt: TGCGCCAGCAGCTTGGGGGCAGGGGGTCCAGATACGCAGTATTTT

v_call: TRBV5-1
cdr3_length: 14
j_call: TRBJ1-4
d_call: .
clone_size: .
cdr3_aa: CASSLAGMAEKLFF
cdr3_nt: TGCGCCAGCAGCTTGGCAGGGATGGCTGAAAAACTGTTTTTT

v_call: TRBV11-3
cdr3_length: 14
j_call: TRBJ2-1
d_call: TRBD1
clone_size: .
cdr3_aa: CASSYGQDYNEQFF
cdr3_nt: TGTGCCAGCAGCTACGGACAGGATTACAATGAGCAGTTCTTC

v_call: TRBV14
cdr3_length: 12
j_call: TRBJ1-3
d_call: .
clone_size: .
cdr3_aa: CASSLSRNTIYF
cdr3_nt: TGTGCCAGCAGCTTGTCGAGAAACACCATATATTTT